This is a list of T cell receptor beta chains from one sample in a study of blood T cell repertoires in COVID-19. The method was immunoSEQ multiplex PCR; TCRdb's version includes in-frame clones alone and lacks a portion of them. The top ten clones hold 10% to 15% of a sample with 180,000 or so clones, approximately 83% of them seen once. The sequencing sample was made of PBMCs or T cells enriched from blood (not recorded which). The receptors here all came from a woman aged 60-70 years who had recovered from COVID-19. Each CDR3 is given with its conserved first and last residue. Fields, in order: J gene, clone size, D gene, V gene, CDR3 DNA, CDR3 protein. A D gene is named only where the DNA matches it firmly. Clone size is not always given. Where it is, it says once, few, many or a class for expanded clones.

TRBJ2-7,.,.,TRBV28,TGTGCCAGCAGTTCCTATAGCGAGCAGTACTTC,CASSSYSEQYF
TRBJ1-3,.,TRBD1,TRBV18,TGTGCCAGCTCGGACGGACAGGGTTCAGGAAACACCATATATTTT,CASSDGQGSGNTIYF
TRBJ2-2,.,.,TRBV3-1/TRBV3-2,TGTGCCAGCAGCCTAGGGAGGACCGGGGAGCTGTTTTTT,CASSLGRTGELFF
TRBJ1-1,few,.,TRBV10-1,TGCGCCAGCAGTGAAAGCCTTTACACTGAAGCTTTCTTT,CASSESLYTEAFF
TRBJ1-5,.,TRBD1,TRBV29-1,TGCAGCGTTGAAGTACAGGGGGATCAGCCCCAGCATTTT,CSVEVQGDQPQHF
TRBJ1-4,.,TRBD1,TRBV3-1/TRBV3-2,TGTGCCAGCAGCCAATCGACAGGGATCGATGAAAAACTGTTTTTT,CASSQSTGIDEKLFF
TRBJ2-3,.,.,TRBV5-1,TGCGCCAGCAGCCCCCAGGGACAAGGGACAGATACGCAGTATTTT,CASSPQGQGTDTQYF
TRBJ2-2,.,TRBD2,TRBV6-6,TGTGCCAGCAGTCGAGCGGGAGGGGGCACCGGGGAGCTGTTTTTT,CASSRAGGGTGELFF
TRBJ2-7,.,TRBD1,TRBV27,TGTGCCAGCAGTCCTCGACAGGGGTCCTACGAGCAGTACTTC,CASSPRQGSYEQYF
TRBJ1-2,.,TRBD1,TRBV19,TGTGCCAGTGGTTGGACAGGAAAATACTATGGCTACACCTTC,CASGWTGKYYGYTF
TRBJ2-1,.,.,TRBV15,TGTGCCACCAGCCCTGACAGGGGGCTTCGTAGCGGGAGTTCCGGTGAGCAGTTCTTC,CATSPDRGLRSGSSGEQFF
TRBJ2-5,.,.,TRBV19,TGTGCCAGTAGTATATACGCGGGTGGGGAGACCCAGTACTTC,CASSIYAGGETQYF
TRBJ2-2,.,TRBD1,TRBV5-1,TGCGCCAGCAGCTTCTACCTGGACAGGGGTTCCGGGGAGCTGTTTTTT,CASSFYLDRGSGELFF
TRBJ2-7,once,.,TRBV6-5,TGTGCCAGCTGGGGCACCTCTCGATTGCAACAGTACTTC,CASWGTSRLQQYF
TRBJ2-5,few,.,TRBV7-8,TGTGCCAGCACCTGGGCCGAAACAGGGGAGACCCAGTACTTC,CASTWAETGETQYF
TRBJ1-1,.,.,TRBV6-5,TGTGCCAATAGAAGACAGGTTGTAATCTGTGAAGCTTTCTTT,CANRRQVVICEAFF
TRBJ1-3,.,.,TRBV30,TGTGCCTGGAGTCGGGGGGTCGCTGGAAACACCATATATTTT,CAWSRGVAGNTIYF
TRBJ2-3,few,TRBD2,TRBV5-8,TGTGCCAGCAGCTTTGGACTAGTCACAGATACGCAGTATTTT,CASSFGLVTDTQYF
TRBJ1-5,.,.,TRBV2,TGTGCCAGCAGTTTCGCGGGGGTCCAGCCCCAGCATTTT,CASSFAGVQPQHF
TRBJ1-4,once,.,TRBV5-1,TGCGCCAGCAGCTTGGTCTTTGCAACTAATGAAAAACTGTTTTTT,CASSLVFATNEKLFF
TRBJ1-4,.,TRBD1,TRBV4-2,TGTGCCAGCAGCCAAGACCCCCGCAGGGGGAATGAAAAACTGTTTTTT,CASSQDPRRGNEKLFF
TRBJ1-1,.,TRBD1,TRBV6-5,TGTGCCAGCAAGAGGGGACAGGAAGCTTTCTTT,CASKRGQEAFF
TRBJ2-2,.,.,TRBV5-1,TGCGCCAGCAGCACCGGGGACTTGAACACCGGGGAGCTGTTTTTT,CASSTGDLNTGELFF
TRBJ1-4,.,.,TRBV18,TGTGCCAGCTCACCACCGATGGGCCCAGAAAAACTGTTTTTT,CASSPPMGPEKLFF
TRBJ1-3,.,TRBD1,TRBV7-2,TGTGCCAGCAGCTCGGGAGCGCACAGGGGGAACACCATATATTTT,CASSSGAHRGNTIYF
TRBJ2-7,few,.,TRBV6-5,TGTGCCAGCAGCCAGGACAGCTATTTCTACGAGCAGTACTTC,CASSQDSYFYEQYF
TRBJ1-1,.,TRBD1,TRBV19,TGTGCCAGTAGTATTGGACAGGGTTACACTGAAGCTTTCTTT,CASSIGQGYTEAFF
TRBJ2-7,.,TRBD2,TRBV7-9,TGTGCCAGCAGCTCGGCCCAGCGGGGGAGCTCCTACGAGCAGTACTTC,CASSSAQRGSSYEQYF
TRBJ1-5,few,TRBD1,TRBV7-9,TGTGCCAGCAGCTCCGCGGACAGGGGGAGCTTCAGCAATCAGCCCCAGCATTTT,CASSSADRGSFSNQPQHF
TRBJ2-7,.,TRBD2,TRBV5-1,TGCGCCAGCAGCTCGAGCGGGGGCGCCTACGAGCAGTACTTC,CASSSSGGAYEQYF
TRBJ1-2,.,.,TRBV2,TGTGCCAGCAGTGGAGGGTTTGTGGGAGTGCGTGGCTACACCTTC,CASSGGFVGVRGYTF
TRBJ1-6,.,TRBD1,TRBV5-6,TGTGCCAGCAGCTCGACGGTGGACAGGGTTGGTTCACCCCTCCACTTT,CASSSTVDRVGSPLHF
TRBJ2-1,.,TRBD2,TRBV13,TGTGCCAGCAAAAGGACGGGGGGGTCGGGTGAGCAGTTCTTC,CASKRTGGSGEQFF
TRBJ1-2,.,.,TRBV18,TGTGCCAGCTCACCGGAGGGAGCTACCTATGGCTACACCTTC,CASSPEGATYGYTF
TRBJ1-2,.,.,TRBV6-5,TGTGCCAGCAGGACAGATCCGTTCTATGGCTACACCTTC,CASRTDPFYGYTF
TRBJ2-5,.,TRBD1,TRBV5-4,TGTGCCAGCAGCAGAATCGGACAGGGTACCGAGACCCAGTACTTC,CASSRIGQGTETQYF
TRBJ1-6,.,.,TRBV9,TGTGCCAGCAGCGTCCAGGGATTCAATTCACCCCTCCACTTT,CASSVQGFNSPLHF